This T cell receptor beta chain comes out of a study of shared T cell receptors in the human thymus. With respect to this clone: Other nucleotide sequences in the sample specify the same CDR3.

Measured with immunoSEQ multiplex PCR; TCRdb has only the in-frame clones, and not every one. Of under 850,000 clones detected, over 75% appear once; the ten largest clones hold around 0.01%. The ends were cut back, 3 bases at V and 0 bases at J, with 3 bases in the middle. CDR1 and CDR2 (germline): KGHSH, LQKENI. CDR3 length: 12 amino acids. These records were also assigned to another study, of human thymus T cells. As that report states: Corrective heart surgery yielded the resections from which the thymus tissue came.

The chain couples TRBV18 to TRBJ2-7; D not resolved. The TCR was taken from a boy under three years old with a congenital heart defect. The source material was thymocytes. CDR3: CASSPSSYEQYF. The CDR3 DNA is TGTGCCAGCTCACCGAGCTCCTACGAGCAGTACTTC.